The next 19 T cell receptor beta chains were all read from a single sample in a study of follicular helper T cells after annual influenza vaccination. The time point is: 2015-2016 season, pre-vaccination. TCRdb's table, derived via immunoSEQ multiplex PCR, lists solely in-frame clones and lacks some. The sample contains about 14,000 clones, about 77% of which appear only once. This sample comprised CXCR5- memory CD4+ T cells sorted from blood, obtained on the day of influenza vaccination. The receptor set was obtained from an adult who received the influenza vaccine.

This clone was seen more than once but under ten times. This chain links TRBV5-1 with TRBJ1-2; the match to TRBD1 covers 11 bases. This CDR3 is built from 14 residues. V shed 4 bases and J 7 bases; nucleotides not matched to a gene: 6. The germline CDR1 and CDR2 sequences are SGHRS and YFSETQ. The CDR3: CASSTGQGAGGYTF. The CDR3 DNA sequence: TGCGCCAGCAGCACCGGACAGGGGGCGGGTGGCTACACCTTC.

This chain connects TRBV27 to TRBJ1-5; D is undetermined. The germline CDR1 and CDR2 sequences are MNHEY and SMNVEV (reference sequence). The CDR3 has 15 amino acids. Trimming left V 6 bases short and J 1 base short, with 13 bases between. CDR3 loop: CASRATGGSNQPQHF. CDR3 DNA: TGTGCCAGCAGGGCGACCGGAGGGAGCAATCAGCCCCAGCATTTT.

V is TRBV30 and J is TRBJ1-4; D is unclear. Trimming left V 3 bases short and J 0 bases short, with 11 bases between. The CDR3 runs 15 residues. Germline V gives CDR1 GTSNPN, CDR2 SVGIG (reference sequence). The CDR3 sequence is CAWRGATATNEKLFF. The CDR3 DNA reads as TGTGCCTGGAGAGGAGCGACGGCAACTAATGAAAAACTGTTTTTT.

The chain joins TRBV14 to TRBJ2-1; D gene ambiguous. This CDR3 has 17 amino acids. Trimming left V 4 bases short and J 0 bases short, with 16 bases between. Germline V gene sequence: CDR1 SGHDN, CDR2 FVKESK. This CDR3 is CASSLHPLYSSYNEQFF. As DNA, the CDR3 is TGTGCCAGCAGCCTTCATCCCCTTTATAGCTCCTACAATGAGCAGTTCTTC. The full variable domain, its missing parts supplied by reference TRBV14 and TRBJ2-1, is EAGVTQFPSHSVIEKGQTVTLRCDPISGHDNLYWYRRVMGKEIKFLLHFVKESKQDESGMPNNRFLAERTGGTYSTLKVQPAELEDSGVYFCASSLHPLYSSYNEQFFGPGTRLTVL.

The sample holds one count of this clone. V usage is TRBV5-6 and J usage is TRBJ1-1; D remains unclear. The germline V gene encodes CDR1 SGHDT and CDR2 YYEEEE. The CDR3 covers 14 residues. The V and J ends lost 1 base and 0 bases respectively, with 7 bases between them. The DNA for the CDR3 is TGTGCCAGCAGCTTGCCTATGATGAACACTGAAGCTTTCTTT. It encodes CASSLPMMNTEAFF.

This rearrangement joins TRBV19 to TRBJ1-2, with D unresolved. V was pared by 3 bases and J by 7 bases, with 9 bases between. Germline CDR1 reads LNHDA; CDR2 reads SQIVND (reference sequence). This CDR3 has 12 amino acids. The CDR3 sequence is CASSITGVGYTF. In DNA, the CDR3 is TGTGCCAGTAGTATTACGGGAGTTGGCTACACCTTC.

Only a few counts were recorded for this clone. V gene TRBV7-2 combines with J gene TRBJ1-6; D is undetermined. The V end was cut by 5 bases, the J end by 5 bases, with 13 bases between. In germline, CDR1 is SGHTA, CDR2 FQGNSA. The CDR3 sequence is 15 residues long. The CDR3 nucleotides read TGTGCCAGCAGCGGCCGGGGATCGGATAATTCACCCCTCCACTTT. Its protein product is CASSGRGSDNSPLHF.

J is TRBJ2-5 and V is TRBV6-5, with 7 bases fitting TRBD1. Trimming removed 0 bases from V and 3 bases from J; junction bases left unmatched: 1. From germline, CDR1 is MNHEY and CDR2 SVGAGI. The CDR3 contains 14 residues. CDR3 region: CASSYSGQKETQYF. CDR3 in DNA: TGTGCCAGCAGTTACTCGGGACAGAAAGAGACCCAGTACTTC.

The V gene is TRBV10-1, the J gene TRBJ2-7, with D perhaps TRBD2 (6 bases). Germline V gene data show CDR1 as WNHNN and CDR2 as SYGVQD (reference sequence). The CDR3 loop spans 15 amino acids. The V end lost 2 bases, the J end lost 4 bases, and 15 bases lay between the germline ends. CDR3 protein: CASSENGGKFYEQYF. The CDR3 DNA reads as TGCGCCAGCAGTGAGAACGGGGGAAAATTTTACGAGCAGTACTTC.

The J gene is TRBJ2-2, the V gene TRBV2; TRBD1 agrees at 11 bases. This CDR3 has 15 amino acids. In germline, CDR1 is SNHLY, CDR2 FYNNEI. The V gene end was trimmed by 8 bases and the J gene end by 7 bases; junction bases not matched to a gene: 9. The CDR3 sequence is CASGRDRGFSGELFF. The CDR3 DNA reads as TGTGCCAGCGGCCGGGACAGGGGGTTTAGCGGGGAGCTGTTTTTT.

The rearrangement joins TRBV10-2 to TRBJ2-2; 8 bases are a match to TRBD1. From germline, CDR1 is WSHSY and CDR2 SAAADI. This CDR3 contains 15 residues. After removal of 6 bases from V and 1 base from J, the junction contained 4 bases not matched to a gene. The CDR3 here is CASRAGQVNTGELFF. In DNA form, the CDR3 reads TGCGCCAGCAGGGCGGGACAGGTGAACACCGGGGAGCTGTTTTTT.

Of note for this clone: The DNA is omitted, as the CDR3 cannot be located on it reliably, and the CDR3 follows TCRdb's listing. This chain joins TRBV21-1 and TRBJ1-6. TRBV21-1 counts as a pseudogene. The CDR3 extends over 15 residues, inclusive of both ends. CDR3 amino acids: CASGLRWGDGSPLHF.

This rearrangement joins TRBV27 to TRBJ2-3, with TRBD2 matching over 8 bases. The J segment lost 10 bases and the V segment lost 4 bases, leaving 19 bases of the junction unmatched. The CDR3 loop spans 17 amino acids. The V gene's germline CDR1 is MNHEY and CDR2 SMNVEV (reference sequence). This chain's CDR3 is CASSSHPRGEPLAPQYF. The CDR3 nucleotides are TGTGCCAGCAGTTCCCACCCGCGGGGGGAACCCCTGGCGCCGCAGTATTTT.

This chain links TRBV29-1 with TRBJ1-1; D is ambiguous. V lost 5 bases and J 4 bases, leaving 5 bases between the germline ends. Per germline, CDR1 SQVTM and CDR2 ANQGSEA. The CDR3 contains 10 residues. CDR3 bases: TGCAGCGTTCCAAGCACTGAAGCTTTCTTT. This translates into CSVPSTEAFF.

The V and J genes are TRBV10-2 and TRBJ1-5, with a possible D match to TRBD1 (5 bases). With 6 bases removed from V and 7 bases from J, the gap between germline ends came to 16 bases. Germline values: CDR1 WSHSY, CDR2 SAAADI. The CDR3 is 14 residues long. This chain's CDR3 is CASSYLGAQQPQHF. CDR3 nucleotide sequence: TGCGCCAGCAGCTATCTAGGGGCGCAACAGCCCCAGCATTTT.

The chain has TRBV10-1 and TRBJ2-2; D gene unclear. This CDR3 spans 14 amino acids. Germline V gene data show CDR1 as WNHNN and CDR2 as SYGVQD (reference sequence). V lost 0 bases to trimming and J lost 6 bases, with 8 bases between them. In nucleotides, the CDR3 is TGCGCCAGCAGTGAGTCGCTGGTCGCCGGGGAGCTGTTTTTT. Protein: CASSESLVAGELFF.

In DNA form, the CDR3 reads TGTGCCAGTATTAACAGCTACTCTGGAAACACCATATATTTT. Residues: CASINSYSGNTIYF. This rearrangement joins TRBV6-1 to TRBJ1-3; D is unclear. The CDR3 loop spans 14 amino acids. Germline lookup yields CDR1 MNHNS and CDR2 SASEGT. The V and J ends lost 9 bases and 0 bases respectively, with 12 bases between them.

CDR3: CSARDTATNEKLFF. The CDR3 DNA sequence: TGCAGCGCCCGAGACACAGCAACTAATGAAAAACTGTTTTTT. The V and J genes are TRBV29-1 and TRBJ1-4; D not resolved. Per the germline V gene, CDR1 is SQVTM and CDR2 is ANQGSEA. The CDR3 runs 14 residues. V was clipped by 7 bases and J by 0 bases, with 12 bases between them.

CDR3 loop: CASSFGLAGSTDTQYF. In DNA form, the CDR3 reads TGCGCCAGCAGCTTTGGTCTAGCGGGGTCCACAGATACGCAGTATTTT. V usage is TRBV5-1 and J usage is TRBJ2-3, with 9 bases identical to TRBD2. The trim removed 2 bases at V and 2 bases at J, leaving 6 bases unmatched. The CDR3 length is 16 residues. The germline V gene has CDR1 SGHRS and CDR2 YFSETQ.